The 31 T cell receptor beta chains reported below all come from one sample, sequenced in a study of shared T cell receptors in the human thymus. Produced via immunoSEQ multiplex PCR; TCRdb's table is partial and in-frame only. The top ten clones hold 0.0095% to 0.011% of a sample with some 700,000 clones, roughly 90% of them seen once. This sample was also put to use in a study of human thymus T cells.

The sequencing input was thymocytes. These receptors were obtained from a boy under three years old with a congenital heart defect.

The chain joins TRBV5-4 to TRBJ2-1; maybe TRBD2 (5 bases). V lost 7 bases and J lost 0, with 14 bases in between. Germline V gene sequence: CDR1 SGHNT, CDR2 YYREEE (reference sequence). The CDR3 runs 15 residues. CDR3 sequence: CASGKLGRSYNEQFF. CDR3 coding DNA: TGTGCCAGCGGAAAACTAGGGCGCTCCTACAATGAGCAGTTCTTC. Full variable domain (rest looked up from reference TRBV5-4 and TRBJ2-1): ETGVTQSPTHLIKTRGQQVTLRCSSQSGHNTVSWYQQALGQGPQFIFQYYREEENGRGNFPPRFSGLQFPNYSSELNVNALELDDSALYLCASGKLGRSYNEQFFGPGTRLTVL.

The J gene is TRBJ1-5, the V gene TRBV6-5; 9 nucleotides line up with TRBD1. The germline V gene has CDR1 MNHEY and CDR2 SVGAGI. The V gene end was trimmed by 4 bases and the J gene end by 5 bases; junction bases not matched to a gene: 3. The CDR3 totals 14 residues. The CDR3 nucleotides are TGTGCCAGCAGTTCCGGGACAGGGCATCAGCCCCAGCATTTT. Its translation is CASSSGTGHQPQHF.

The chain uses TRBV2 and TRBJ2-1; D possibly corresponds to TRBD2 (5 bases). Germline assignment: CDR1 SNHLY and CDR2 FYNNEI. V lost 1 base and J 5 bases, leaving 12 bases between the germline ends. The CDR3 covers 15 residues. CDR3 region: CASSEGLPLDNEQFF. CDR3 coding DNA: TGTGCCAGCAGTGAAGGACTACCTTTGGACAATGAGCAGTTCTTC.

This clone was counted between two and nine times. The J gene is TRBJ2-7, the V gene TRBV16; TRBD1 matches 7 bases. The CDR3 has 18 residues. Germline CDR1 is KGHSY and CDR2 is FQNENV. The V and J ends lost 1 base and 4 bases, in that order; junction bases with no gene match: 16. The CDR3 loop is CASSQLGPTTGKGYEQYF. The CDR3 bases are TGTGCCAGCAGCCAATTGGGGCCGACGACAGGGAAGGGGTACGAGCAGTACTTC.

The chain carries TRBV4-3 and TRBJ2-7, with TRBD2 identical over 9 bases. This CDR3 is built from 18 residues. J gave up 0 bases and V 1 base, and 10 bases lay outside the gene matches. Germline V gene lookup returns CDR1 LGHNA and CDR2 YSLEER. The CDR3 DNA is TGCGCCAGCAGCCAAGGGTTCGGGGCGGGAGGGCCCTCCTACGAGCAGTACTTC. Its protein product is CASSQGFGAGGPSYEQYF.

The chain employs TRBV10-3 and TRBJ2-7; D is perhaps TRBD1 (5 bases). Germline V gives CDR1 ENHRY, CDR2 SYGVKD. The CDR3 totals 12 residues. With 6 bases removed from V and 3 bases from J, the gap between germline ends came to 9 bases. In nucleotides, the CDR3 is TGTGCCATCAGAGGACAAGGCTACGAGCAGTACTTC. As protein: CAIRGQGYEQYF.

V is TRBV4-3 and J is TRBJ2-4; D might be TRBD1 (5 bases). Germline-derived CDR1 and CDR2 are LGHNA and YSLEER. The V end lost 0 bases, the J end lost 0 bases, and 9 bases lay between the germline ends. This CDR3 has 16 residues. CDR3 sequence: CASSQEDTPAKNIQYF. The CDR3 DNA reads TGCGCCAGCAGCCAAGAGGACACCCCAGCCAAAAACATTCAGTACTTC.

This clone was picked up a small number of times. The chain uses TRBV6-1 and TRBJ2-7; tentatively, D is TRBD1 (6 bases). Looked up from germline, CDR1 is MNHNS and CDR2 is SASEGT. Trimming removed 0 bases from V and 1 base from J, with 13 bases in between. The CDR3 covers 16 residues. CDR3 bases: TGTGCCAGCAGTGAAGCCCCACACGGACAGTCCTACGAGCAGTACTTC. Its translation is CASSEAPHGQSYEQYF.

The chain is built from TRBV27 and TRBJ1-1; 8 bases map to TRBD1. V trimming: 4 bases; J trimming: 7 bases; junction bases outside the gene matches: 14. Germline V gene data show CDR1 as MNHEY and CDR2 as SMNVEV (reference sequence). The CDR3 has 16 residues. CDR3 sequence: CASSSSLPTGANEAFF. The DNA of the CDR3 is TGTGCCAGCAGTTCGTCCCTTCCGACAGGGGCGAATGAAGCTTTCTTT.

The CDR3 DNA reads as TGTGCCAGCAGCATGGGACAGGGTGGCACTGAAGCTTTCTTT. Amino acids: CASSMGQGGTEAFF. The chain uses TRBV11-3 and TRBJ1-1, with 9 bases matching TRBD1. CDR1 is SGHNT, CDR2 YENEEA, per germline. The CDR3 has 14 residues. Trimming took 5 bases from V and 4 from J; bases not matched to a gene: 5.

This clone is a singleton in its sample. The J gene is TRBJ2-1, the V gene TRBV9, with 7 bases identical to TRBD2. CDR1 is SGDLS, CDR2 YYNGEE, per germline. With 4 bases clipped from V and 8 bases from J, the junction kept 9 bases outside the gene matches. The CDR3 covers 14 residues. For the CDR3, the DNA is TGTGCCAGCAGCCCCCGCGCGGGAGAGGATGAGCAGTTCTTC. This translates into CASSPRAGEDEQFF.

The CDR3 reads CSAWTIFPFF. Here the CDR3 DNA reads TGCAGTGCCTGGACTATCTTCCCGTTCTTC. The V and J genes are TRBV20-1 and TRBJ2-1; D perhaps matches TRBD2 (6 bases). Trimming took 6 bases from V and 15 from J, leaving 15 bases between them. This CDR3 contains 10 residues. Per the germline V gene, CDR1 is DFQATT and CDR2 is SNEGSKA (reference sequence).

The chain carries TRBV7-6 and TRBJ1-1, with D tentatively TRBD1 (5 bases). Deletions cut 5 bases from V and 0 bases from J, with 13 bases between. This CDR3 is built from 15 residues. Germline CDR1 is SGHVS and CDR2 is FNYEAQ. The CDR3 loop reads CASSPWAGLNTEAFF. The CDR3 DNA reads TGTGCCAGCAGCCCATGGGCAGGGCTGAACACTGAAGCTTTCTTT. Full variable domain (missing parts from reference TRBV7-6 and TRBJ1-1): GAGVSQSPRYKVTKRGQDVALRCDPISGHVSLYWYRQALGQGPEFLTYFNYEAQQDKSGLPNDRFSAERPEGSISTLTIQRTEQRDSAMYRCASSPWAGLNTEAFFGQGTRLTVV.

The chain has TRBV4-2 and TRBJ2-1, with 7 bases fitting TRBD1. Germline CDR1 reads LGHNA; CDR2 reads YNFKEQ. The V gene end was trimmed by 2 bases and the J gene end by 8 bases; junction bases not matched to a gene: 12. This CDR3 has 16 residues. The DNA of the CDR3 is TGTGCCAGCAGCCAACTCCGGGACAGAGGGTCCCATGAGCAGTTCTTC. Its translation is CASSQLRDRGSHEQFF.

This clone was seen a single time. This rearrangement joins TRBV4-1 to TRBJ2-1; D is undetermined. This CDR3 contains 14 residues. Trimming left V 1 base short and J 13 bases short, with 17 bases between. The germline V gene has CDR1 MGHRA and CDR2 YSYEKL. This CDR3 is CASSQAMTTRVQFF. DNA for the CDR3: TGCGCCAGCAGCCAAGCGATGACGACTCGGGTTCAGTTCTTC.

The chain joins TRBV27 to TRBJ2-7, with 9 bases identical to TRBD2. The CDR3 is 15 residues long. Looked up from germline, CDR1 is MNHEY and CDR2 is SMNVEV (reference sequence). The V and J ends lost 6 bases and 1 base, in that order; junction bases with no gene match: 7. The CDR3 DNA sequence: TGTGCCAGCAGGAAGGCGGGAGGGAGGTCCTACGAGCAGTACTTC. It is translated as CASRKAGGRSYEQYF.

This chain uses TRBV13 with TRBJ2-1; D unresolved. Germline assignment: CDR1 PRHDT and CDR2 FYEKMQ (reference sequence). Trimming left V 6 bases short and J 12 bases short, with 18 bases between. The CDR3 is made up of 13 amino acids. The CDR3 nucleotides read TGTGCCAGCAGTCACCGATGGATTTCGGGGCAGTTCTTC. Amino acids: CASSHRWISGQFF.

In DNA, the CDR3 is TGTGCCAGCAGCCAGGACAGGGATTCGAACACCGGGGAGCTGTTTTTT. It codes for CASSQDRDSNTGELFF. The chain links TRBV5-5 to TRBJ2-2; TRBD1 agrees at 8 bases. Trimming removed 4 bases from V and 0 bases from J; junction bases left unmatched: 5. Germline V CDR1 and CDR2: SGHKS, YYEKEE (reference sequence). This CDR3 has 16 amino acids.

This clone is a singleton in its sample. The genes are TRBV29-1 and TRBJ1-5, with TRBD1 as a possible D gene (5 bases). CDR3 length: 12 residues. Trimming took off 4 bases at V and 5 bases at J, with 9 bases between the two ends. CDR1 is SQVTM, CDR2 ANQGSEA, per germline. The CDR3 sequence is CSVVTDHQPQHF. In nucleotides, the CDR3 is TGCAGCGTTGTGACAGACCATCAGCCCCAGCATTTT.

The chain is built from TRBV6-1 and TRBJ1-5; 7 nucleotides align to TRBD1. V shed 3 bases, J shed 3 bases, and the junction held 8 bases outside the gene matches. CDR1 is MNHNS and CDR2 is SASEGT in the germline V gene. This CDR3 has 16 residues. CDR3 DNA sequence: TGTGCCAGCAGTGATTTGGGACAGCCCTTCAATCAGCCCCAGCATTTT. It encodes CASSDLGQPFNQPQHF.

This clone has a handful of counts. The rearrangement uses TRBV4-3 and TRBJ2-1; D ambiguous. V lost 1 base and J 5 bases, leaving 12 bases between the germline ends. There are 15 residues in the CDR3. Germline lookup yields CDR1 LGHNA and CDR2 YSLEER. In DNA form, the CDR3 reads TGCGCCAGCAGCCAAGCACCCCACCCTAACAATGAGCAGTTCTTC. Its protein is CASSQAPHPNNEQFF.

This chain uses TRBV28 with TRBJ1-5; 11 bases are shared with TRBD1. With 4 bases clipped from V and 6 bases from J, the junction kept 5 bases outside the gene matches. There are 15 residues in the CDR3. Germline V gene sequence: CDR1 MDHEN, CDR2 SYDVKM. Written as DNA, the CDR3 is TGTGCCAGCAGTTCTGGACAGGGGGCGAGTCAGCCCCAGCATTTT. Its protein product is CASSSGQGASQPQHF.

The gene calls are TRBV29-1 and TRBJ2-3, with TRBD2 matching over 9 bases. V was clipped by 6 bases and J by 3 bases; unmatched bases: 10. This CDR3 comprises 15 residues. The germline V gene has CDR1 SQVTM and CDR2 ANQGSEA. CDR3 in amino acids: CSVSPFSGSTDTQYF. The CDR3 region has the DNA TGCAGCGTAAGCCCCTTTAGCGGGAGTACAGATACGCAGTATTTT.

V is TRBV5-6 and J is TRBJ1-5; 7 nucleotides align to TRBD1. CDR1 and CDR2 from the germline V gene are SGHDT and YYEEEE. V shed 4 bases, J shed 4 bases, and the junction held 8 bases outside the gene matches. This CDR3 is 15 amino acids long. The CDR3 sequence is CASSLGQERNQPQHF. CDR3 DNA: TGTGCCAGCAGCCTCGGACAGGAACGAAATCAGCCCCAGCATTTT. The full variable domain, its missing parts supplied by reference TRBV5-6 and TRBJ1-5, is DAGVTQSPTHLIKTRGQQVTLRCSPKSGHDTVSWYQQALGQGPQFIFQYYEEEERQRGNFPDRFSGHQFPNYSSELNVNALLLGDSALYLCASSLGQERNQPQHFGDGTRLSIL.

The rearrangement joins TRBV4-1 to TRBJ2-1, with 7 bases identical to TRBD2. CDR1 and CDR2 (germline): MGHRA, YSYEKL. This CDR3 contains 18 residues. The V gene end was trimmed by 0 bases and the J gene end by 8 bases; junction bases not matched to a gene: 16. The CDR3 nucleotides read TGCGCCAGCAGCCAAGAACCCCCCAAGGGGCGGGAGAAGGATGAGCAGTTCTTC. It codes for CASSQEPPKGREKDEQFF.

The chain links TRBV5-1 to TRBJ2-1; maybe TRBD2 (5 bases). Per germline, CDR1 SGHRS and CDR2 YFSETQ. The CDR3 sequence is 17 residues long. Trimming took 0 bases from V and 5 from J, leaving 18 bases between them. The DNA of the CDR3 is TGCGCCAGCAGCTTGGAAAAGCCTTATTATAGCGACAATGAGCAGTTCTTC. This sequence encodes CASSLEKPYYSDNEQFF. Filled out from reference TRBV5-1 and TRBJ2-1, the complete variable domain reads KAGVTQTPRYLIKTRGQQVTLSCSPISGHRSVSWYQQTPGQGLQFLFEYFSETQRNKGNFPGRFSGRQFSNSRSEMNVSTLELGDSALYLCASSLEKPYYSDNEQFFGPGTRLTVL.

This rearrangement joins TRBV12-5 to TRBJ2-7; D possibly corresponds to TRBD2 (6 bases). The CDR3 is 13 residues long. V was trimmed by 7 bases and J by 6 bases, leaving 16 bases between them. The germline gives CDR1 LGHNT, CDR2 FRNRAP. The CDR3 DNA reads TGTGCTAGTGCCCCGGCGCGGAGGGCCGAGCAGTACTTC. It yields the protein CASAPARRAEQYF.

This clone was observed a single time. This chain links TRBV28 with TRBJ1-5, with no clear D. The length of the CDR3 is 15 residues. The ends were cut back, 10 bases at V and 1 base at J, with 17 bases in the middle. The germline gives CDR1 MDHEN, CDR2 SYDVKM. This CDR3 is CATLYSTVSNQPQHF. The CDR3 DNA sequence: TGTGCCACCCTATATTCTACGGTAAGCAATCAGCCCCAGCATTTT.

V and J are TRBV5-1 and TRBJ2-1; 9 bases line up with TRBD1. CDR3 length equals 15 residues. The trim removed 4 bases at V and 6 bases at J, leaving 8 bases unmatched. CDR1 SGHRS and CDR2 YFSETQ come from the germline V gene. This CDR3 is CASSLNWTGANEQFF. CDR3 bases: TGCGCCAGCAGCCTAAATTGGACAGGGGCCAATGAGCAGTTCTTC.

V is TRBV5-5 and J is TRBJ1-2, with a weak D call TRBD1 (5 bases). Trimming stripped 2 bases from V and 2 bases from J, with 19 bases between. The CDR3 consists of 17 residues. CDR1 and CDR2 (germline): SGHKS, YYEKEE (reference sequence). This chain's CDR3 is CASSFLPVPTANYGYTF. CDR3 in DNA: TGTGCCAGCAGCTTTCTCCCCGTCCCGACAGCCAACTATGGCTACACCTTC.

J is TRBJ2-1 and V is TRBV7-4; maybe TRBD2 (5 bases). V was cut by 2 bases and J by 7 bases, with 12 bases left in between. The length of the CDR3 is 14 residues. Per the germline V gene, CDR1 is SGHVT and CDR2 is SQSDAQ. The CDR3 reads CASSLRETRNEQFF. In nucleotides, the CDR3 is TGTGCCAGCAGCTTAAGGGAGACGCGGAATGAGCAGTTCTTC.